These 18 T cell receptor beta chains were all obtained from the same sample, sequenced in a study of shared clonotypes between healthy human individuals. Sequenced by immunoSEQ multiplex PCR; TCRdb stores in-frame clones only, minus some. Of 1.6 million or so clones listed, roughly 96% are singletons. What was sequenced was naive CD4+ T cells sorted from blood. The subset: CD45RA+ positively selected. The receptors derive from a man aged 25-45 years in good health.

The J gene is TRBJ2-3, the V gene TRBV5-4, with 7 bases aligning to TRBD2. The CDR3 extends over 16 amino acids. Germline assignment: CDR1 SGHNT and CDR2 YYREEE (reference sequence). V lost 5 bases, J lost 2 bases, and 11 bases stayed unmatched. The CDR3 is CASSSGGDTYTDTQYF. The CDR3 nucleotides read TGTGCCAGCAGTTCTGGGGGGGATACCTACACAGATACGCAGTATTTT. Filled out from reference TRBV5-4 and TRBJ2-3, the complete variable domain reads ETGVTQSPTHLIKTRGQQVTLRCSSQSGHNTVSWYQQALGQGPQFIFQYYREEENGRGNFPPRFSGLQFPNYSSELNVNALELDDSALYLCASSSGGDTYTDTQYFGPGTRLTVL.

This clone was seen just once. The chain employs TRBV20-1 and TRBJ2-1; D gene uncertain. Germline CDR1 is DFQATT and CDR2 is SNEGSKA (reference sequence). This CDR3 is 10 amino acids long. Trimming pared 5 bases from V and 9 bases from J, leaving 8 bases between. The CDR3 DNA reads as TGCAGTGCTTTTTCGGGTGAGCAGTTCTTC. Its protein is CSAFSGEQFF.

CDR3 in amino acids: CASSQDLTSGKRGQFF. The CDR3 bases are TGCGCCAGCAGCCAAGATCTGACTAGCGGGAAGAGGGGGCAGTTCTTC. The chain joins TRBV4-3 to TRBJ2-1; 11 bases align to TRBD2. The V gene end was trimmed by 0 bases and the J gene end by 12 bases; junction bases not matched to a gene: 10. The CDR3 is 16 amino acids. In germline, CDR1 is LGHNA, CDR2 YSLEER.

This clone appeared a few times. This chain joins TRBV30 and TRBJ1-1, with TRBD1 as a possible D gene (5 bases). V was clipped by 1 base and J by 0 bases, with 6 bases between them. Germline V gene sequence: CDR1 GTSNPN, CDR2 SVGIG (reference sequence). The CDR3 runs to 13 residues. The CDR3 loop is CAWSGRVNTEAFF. The CDR3 coding sequence is TGTGCCTGGAGTGGCAGGGTGAACACTGAAGCTTTCTTT.

The V and J genes are TRBV9 and TRBJ2-1; TRBD2 matches at 9 bases. Trimming cost V 3 bases and J 4 bases; bases outside gene matches: 5. Germline CDR1 SGDLS, CDR2 YYNGEE. The CDR3 is made up of 15 amino acids. The CDR3, as DNA: TGTGCCAGCAGCGCTAGCGGGAACGTATACAATGAGCAGTTCTTC. The encoded protein is CASSASGNVYNEQFF.

The chain carries TRBV2 and TRBJ2-1; the match to TRBD2 covers 7 bases. The CDR3 contains 13 residues. Germline CDR1 and CDR2: SNHLY and FYNNEI. Trimming cost V 7 bases and J 6 bases; bases outside gene matches: 6. The CDR3 spells CASMAGEVNEQFF. The CDR3 bases are TGTGCCAGCATGGCGGGAGAGGTCAATGAGCAGTTCTTC.

J is TRBJ1-2 and V is TRBV19; perhaps TRBD1 as D (6 bases). The germline gives CDR1 LNHDA, CDR2 SQIVND (reference sequence). This CDR3 is 13 amino acids long. Trimming took off 2 bases at V and 8 bases at J, with 12 bases between the two ends. The CDR3 protein is CASSIIPGGGYTF. Written as DNA, the CDR3 is TGTGCCAGTAGTATAATCCCCGGGGGCGGCTACACCTTC.

This clone was recorded once. Compared with germline, one end of the junction differs, possibly owing to a read error. Different DNA sequences within this sample yield the same CDR3. The rearrangement uses TRBV7-7 and TRBJ2-1, with D unresolved. The CDR3 covers 14 residues. Germline CDR1 reads SSHAT; CDR2 reads FNYEAQ (reference sequence). The CDR3 region is CASSLGQGRNEQFF. Written as DNA, the CDR3 is TGTGCTAGCAGCTTAGGGCAAGGCCGAAATGAGCAGTTCTTC.

The rearrangement uses TRBV28 and TRBJ2-6, with a weak D call TRBD1 (5 bases). The germline V gene encodes CDR1 MDHEN and CDR2 SYDVKM. V lost 6 bases and J lost 0, with 12 bases in between. This CDR3 contains 16 residues. The CDR3 region has the DNA TGTGCCAGCAGGGACACAGTGTTCTCTGGGGCCAACGTCCTGACTTTC. Protein product: CASRDTVFSGANVLTF.

This chain connects TRBV10-3 to TRBJ1-5, with a tentative D call TRBD1 (5 bases). CDR1 and CDR2 from the germline V gene are ENHRY and SYGVKD. V was trimmed by 3 bases and J by 1 base, leaving 10 bases between them. This CDR3 has 15 residues. The CDR3 spells CAISEVGGSNQPQHF. Written as DNA, the CDR3 is TGTGCCATCAGTGAAGTGGGGGGGAGCAATCAGCCCCAGCATTTT.

The chain is built from TRBV10-3 and TRBJ2-1; 11 positions match TRBD2. This CDR3 is 18 amino acids long. The V and J ends lost 2 bases and 7 bases, in that order; junction bases with no gene match: 13. In germline, CDR1 is ENHRY, CDR2 SYGVKD. The CDR3 reads CAISEVAGGPFGMNEQFF. The CDR3, as DNA: TGTGCCATCAGTGAGGTAGCGGGAGGGCCGTTTGGGATGAATGAGCAGTTCTTC.

CDR3 region: CASSPGSLSTGYTF. DNA for the CDR3: TGTGCCAGCTCACCGGGATCTCTGTCGACCGGCTACACCTTC. The genes are TRBV18 and TRBJ1-2; D is uncertain. The CDR3 runs to 14 residues. Per the germline V gene, CDR1 is KGHSH and CDR2 is LQKENI. V was cut by 3 bases and J by 8 bases, with 16 bases left in between. The variable domain in full, with the rest retrieved from reference TRBV18 and TRBJ1-2, is NAGVMQNPRHLVRRRGQEARLRCSPMKGHSHVYWYRQLPEEGLKFMVYLQKENIIDESGMPKERFSAEFPKEGPSILRIQQVVRGDSAAYFCASSPGSLSTGYTFGSGTRLTVV.

The chain has TRBV29-1 and TRBJ2-5; D remains ambiguous. Per germline, CDR1 SQVTM and CDR2 ANQGSEA. V shed 1 base and J shed 7 bases, with 4 bases lying between them. The CDR3 consists of 10 residues. The CDR3 spells CSVEVGTQYF. For the CDR3, the DNA is TGCAGCGTTGAAGTCGGGACCCAGTACTTC.

CDR3 amino acids: CSVVITGSNEQFF. CDR3 coding DNA: TGCAGCGTTGTTATTACGGGCTCTAATGAGCAGTTCTTC. This chain links TRBV29-1 with TRBJ2-1; D gene uncertain. Trimming took 4 bases from V and 7 from J, leaving 14 bases between them. There are 13 residues in the CDR3. Looked up from germline, CDR1 is SQVTM and CDR2 is ANQGSEA.

This chain uses TRBV27 with TRBJ2-1, with D unresolved. Between the trimmed V and J ends, which lost 5 bases and 0 bases, there was a span of 8 bases. This CDR3 contains 14 residues. CDR1 MNHEY and CDR2 SMNVEV come from the germline V gene (reference sequence). DNA of the CDR3: TGTGCCAGCAGTCCCCGAAGCTCCTACAATGAGCAGTTCTTC. Its translation is CASSPRSSYNEQFF.

CDR3 bases: TGTGCCAGCAGTCAGAGCGGGAGCTCCTACAATGAGCAGTTCTTC. Translated: CASSQSGSSYNEQFF. This chain joins TRBV6-5 and TRBJ2-1; 8 positions match TRBD2. J was trimmed by 0 bases and V by 5 bases; bases with no gene match: 3. Germline loops: CDR1 MNHEY, CDR2 SVGAGI. This CDR3 is built from 15 residues.

V usage is TRBV7-6 and J usage is TRBJ2-1, with D unresolved. V lost 2 bases and J lost 0, with 8 bases in between. This CDR3 is 15 amino acids long. The germline V gene has CDR1 SGHVS and CDR2 FNYEAQ. Here the CDR3 reads CASSLIRSSYNEQFF. CDR3 DNA sequence: TGTGCCAGCAGCTTAATCCGGAGCTCCTACAATGAGCAGTTCTTC. Supplemented by reference TRBV7-6 and TRBJ2-1, the full variable domain reads GAGVSQSPRYKVTKRGQDVALRCDPISGHVSLYWYRQALGQGPEFLTYFNYEAQQDKSGLPNDRFSAERPEGSISTLTIQRTEQRDSAMYRCASSLIRSSYNEQFFGPGTRLTVL.

The V gene is TRBV5-1, the J gene TRBJ2-5; D unclear. Trimming cost V 2 bases and J 3 bases, with 8 bases left between them. Germline lookup yields CDR1 SGHRS and CDR2 YFSETQ. The length of the CDR3 is 13 residues. CDR3 in DNA: TGCGCCAGCAGCTTCAAGCTTAAAGAGACCCAGTACTTC. Residues: CASSFKLKETQYF.